This TCR beta chain was sequenced during a study of T cell repertoires in cytomegalovirus infection. Whole-study context: CMV infection and matching HLA type were both indicated by public TCR beta signatures.

V was pared by 5 bases and J by 6 bases, with 0 bases of the junction left unmatched. This CDR3 region has 13 residues. The germline V gene has CDR1 MNHEY and CDR2 SVGEGT. This clonotype was counted ten times or more. The target antigen is unknown. Study results and limitations: HLA-C-restricted TCR beta clonotypes specific for CMV led the ex vivo response. Frequencies of public TCR beta families were cumulated, and this identified carriers of CMV plus the relevant HLA.

TCRdb passed the reads through MiXCR, listing each CDR3 protein once. This table has 210,000 or so distinct CDR3 sequences, approximately 7% appearing once. The chain links TRBV6-2 or TRBV6-3 to TRBJ2-1; 11 nucleotides match TRBD2. The sequencing sample was made of PBMCs. The sequence was collected from a human donor in good health (CMV status not recorded). Some clones in this sample may be carry-over from other donors' samples. Written as DNA, the CDR3 is TGTGCCAGCAGTGGGACTAGCGGCAATGAGCAGTTCTTC. It specifies CASSGTSGNEQFF.